The rows below give T cell receptor beta chains drawn from one sample of a study of PD-1 blockade in classical Hodgkin lymphoma. Generated by immunoSEQ multiplex PCR, the TCRdb table keeps only in-frame clones and is missing some. The table records approximately 44,000 clones, roughly two thirds of them present only once. The specimen comprised peripheral blood mononuclear cells (PBMCs), sampled before the fourth cycle of nivolumab. Receptor source: a human donor with classical Hodgkin lymphoma. CDR3s include the opening cysteine and the closing phenylalanine or tryptophan. D genes are given only for firm matches. Rows may omit the clone size; those that give it use once, few, many or a size class.

v_gene	len	d_gene	j_gene	abundance	CDR3aa	CDR3nt
TRBV7-2	15	TRBD2	TRBJ2-3	.	CASSFSGASTDTQYF	TGTGCCAGCAGCTTCAGCGGGGCAAGCACAGATACGCAGTATTTT
TRBV6-5	14	.	TRBJ2-3	.	CASSRLGFTDTQYF	TGTGCCAGCAGTCGACTCGGTTTCACAGATACGCAGTATTTT
TRBV7-2	14	.	TRBJ1-3	.	CASSLKPGGNTIYF	TGTGCCAGCAGCTTGAAGCCCGGGGGAAACACCATATATTTT
TRBV5-3	15	.	TRBJ1-3	.	CARSSDRISRNTIYF	TGTGCCAGAAGCTCCGACAGGATATCTAGAAACACCATATATTTT
TRBV7-2	15	.	TRBJ2-3	.	CASNPTKLGPDTQYF	TGTGCCAGCAACCCTACAAAATTGGGGCCAGATACGCAGTATTTT
TRBV25-1	15	.	TRBJ2-7	medium-sized	CASSPHKVGLYEQYF	TGTGCCAGCAGTCCGCACAAAGTCGGGCTTTACGAGCAGTACTTC
TRBV6-5	14	TRBD1	TRBJ2-7	.	CASSQGQGTYEQYF	TGTGCCAGCAGCCAGGGACAGGGGACCTACGAGCAGTACTTC
TRBV15	14	.	TRBJ1-1	.	CATSRDFRRGEAFF	TGTGCCACCAGCAGAGATTTTAGACGGGGTGAAGCTTTCTTT
TRBV7-3	16	TRBD2	TRBJ2-3	.	CASSPGTSGMTDTQYF	TGTGCCAGCAGCCCGGGGACTAGCGGGATGACAGATACGCAGTATTTT
TRBV19	15	.	TRBJ1-3	medium-sized	CASSQDKADGNTIYF	TGTGCCAGTAGCCAGGACAAGGCAGACGGAAACACCATATATTTT
TRBV19	13	.	TRBJ2-7	.	CASSGRPLYEQYF	TGTGCCAGTAGTGGACGTCCCCTCTACGAGCAGTACTTC
TRBV7-9	13	TRBD1	TRBJ2-7	.	CASGQGNWREQYF	TGTGCCAGCGGACAGGGAAATTGGCGGGAGCAGTACTTC
TRBV10-3	13	.	TRBJ2-1	many	CAIKSSTYNEQFF	TGTGCCATCAAGTCTAGTACCTACAATGAGCAGTTCTTC
TRBV28	16	TRBD1	TRBJ1-2	many	CASSPGGTGGSYGYTF	TGTGCCAGCAGTCCCGGGGGGACAGGGGGTAGCTATGGCTACACCTTC
TRBV19	15	TRBD2	TRBJ2-7	.	CASTLGTSGPYEQYF	TGTGCCAGTACACTCGGGACTAGCGGACCCTACGAGCAGTACTTC
TRBV4-2	15	.	TRBJ2-2	few	CASSNERGAVGELFF	TGTGCCAGCAGCAATGAACGGGGGGCCGTCGGGGAGCTGTTTTTT
TRBV30	11	.	TRBJ1-2	.	CAWSDKYGYTF	TGTGCCTGGAGTGATAAGTATGGCTACACCTTC
TRBV7-6	12	TRBD1	TRBJ2-7	.	CASSMTGYEQYF	TGTGCCAGCAGTATGACAGGGTACGAGCAGTACTTC
TRBV27	15	.	TRBJ1-5	.	CASSLVAGNSQPQHF	TGTGCCAGCAGTTTAGTGGCAGGGAATAGTCAGCCCCAGCATTTT
TRBV28	15	.	TRBJ2-7	.	CASSDLTRLPYEQYF	TGTGCCAGCAGCGATCTTACTAGGCTCCCCTACGAGCAGTACTTC
TRBV7-8	16	.	TRBJ2-5	few	CASSLGGKQGAETQYF	TGTGCCAGCAGCTTAGGGGGGAAACAGGGTGCGGAGACCCAGTACTTC
TRBV5-6	15	TRBD1	TRBJ2-7	.	CASSLPDRGTYEQYF	TGTGCCAGCAGCTTGCCGGACAGGGGGACGTACGAGCAGTACTTC
TRBV7-9	14	TRBD1	TRBJ2-1	.	CASSLADRNNEQFF	TGTGCCAGCAGCTTAGCGGACAGGAACAATGAGCAGTTCTTC
TRBV5-1	14	.	TRBJ1-1	.	CASSFRDPNTEAFF	TGCGCCAGCAGCTTCAGGGACCCGAACACTGAAGCTTTCTTT
TRBV7-2	14	.	TRBJ1-1	many	CASSLLGLNTEAFF	TGTGCCAGCAGCTTACTGGGACTGAACACTGAAGCTTTCTTT
TRBV28	13	.	TRBJ2-3	.	CASSLGSSDTQYF	TGTGCCAGCAGTTTGGGCAGTTCAGATACGCAGTATTTT
TRBV10-1	13	TRBD2	TRBJ2-5	.	CASSGLAGGTQYF	TGCGCCAGCAGCGGACTAGCGGGGGGGACCCAGTACTTC
TRBV7-8	15	TRBD1	TRBJ1-2	.	CASSLAWGGGHGYTF	TGTGCCAGCAGCTTAGCTTGGGGAGGGGGCCATGGCTACACCTTC
TRBV6-5	15	.	TRBJ2-1	.	CASKEQRSSGGEQFF	TGTGCCAGCAAGGAGCAGCGGTCTTCAGGCGGTGAGCAGTTCTTC
TRBV27	15	TRBD1	TRBJ1-3	few	CASSLEGASGNTIYF	TGTGCCAGCAGTTTAGAGGGGGCGTCTGGAAACACCATATATTTT
TRBV5-1	16	TRBD1	TRBJ1-1	.	CASSLGRGTGHTEAFF	TGCGCCAGCAGCTTGGGACGGGGGACAGGACACACTGAAGCTTTCTTT
TRBV5-1	16	.	TRBJ1-4	.	CASRTRDLDPNEKLFF	TGCGCCAGCAGAACCCGGGATCTGGACCCTAATGAAAAACTGTTTTTT
TRBV21-1	15	.	TRBJ2-7	.	CASSNEGHSTYEQYF	TGTGCCAGCAGCAATGAAGGACATTCCACCTACGAGCAGTACTTC
TRBV10-3	13	TRBD1	TRBJ1-5	many	CAITPTGGQPQHF	TGTGCCATCACTCCGACAGGGGGTCAGCCCCAGCATTTT
TRBV6-6	14	.	TRBJ1-1	once	CASSYSQGNTEAFF	TGTGCCAGCAGTTACTCTCAGGGGAACACTGAAGCTTTCTTT
TRBV6-6	13	.	TRBJ1-1	.	CASTPDTRGEAFF	TGTGCCAGCACCCCGGACACCCGAGGGGAAGCTTTCTTT
TRBV5-1	14	.	TRBJ2-2	.	CASRETTGTGELFF	TGCGCCAGCAGAGAAACAACAGGGACCGGGGAGCTGTTTTTT
TRBV5-6	16	TRBD1	TRBJ1-5	.	CASSLAEQGSKQPQHF	TGTGCCAGCAGCTTGGCCGAACAGGGGAGCAAACAGCCCCAGCATTTT
TRBV19	13	.	TRBJ1-5	many	CASSIEGGKPQHF	TGTGCCAGTAGTATAGAAGGGGGTAAGCCCCAGCATTTT
TRBV7-2	11	.	TRBJ2-4	.	CASKDKNIQYF	TGTGCCAGCAAGGACAAAAACATTCAGTACTTC
TRBV28	11	.	TRBJ2-1	.	CVSATNNEQFF	TGTGTTAGCGCCACGAACAATGAGCAGTTCTTC
TRBV6-6	14	.	TRBJ2-3	.	CASGGSGRTDTQYF	TGTGCCAGCGGGGGGAGCGGACGCACAGATACGCAGTATTTT
TRBV15	15	TRBD1	TRBJ2-7	.	CATSRPGQGGYEQYF	TGTGCCACCAGCAGACCGGGACAGGGAGGCTACGAGCAGTACTTC
TRBV19	18	TRBD2	TRBJ2-3	.	CASSIDGSGLAGVNTQYF	TGTGCCAGTAGTATAGATGGATCCGGACTAGCGGGAGTAAATACGCAGTATTTT
TRBV30	13	.	TRBJ2-5	.	CAWGTDYQETQYF	TGTGCCTGGGGGACGGATTACCAAGAGACCCAGTACTTC
TRBV7-9	14	.	TRBJ2-2	.	CASSLTWSTGELFF	TGTGCCAGCAGCTTAACGTGGAGCACCGGGGAGCTGTTTTTT
TRBV7-2	15	TRBD1	TRBJ2-2	.	CASSQPTGSTGELFF	TGTGCCAGCAGCCAACCGACAGGGTCCACCGGGGAGCTGTTTTTT
TRBV20-1	11	.	TRBJ2-1	.	CSARAWNEQFF	TGCAGTGCTAGAGCTTGGAATGAGCAGTTCTTC
TRBV27	17	TRBD2	TRBJ2-3	.	CASSLNPRGGRTDTQYF	TGTGCCAGCAGTTTAAACCCGCGGGGGGGCCGTACAGATACGCAGTATTTT
TRBV29-1	13	TRBD1	TRBJ2-7	.	CSARTGITLEQYF	TGCAGCGCCCGGACAGGGATAACCCTCGAGCAGTACTTC
TRBV29-1	11	.	TRBJ1-2	.	CSVDGNYGYTF	TGCAGCGTGGACGGGAACTATGGCTACACCTTC
TRBV18	16	.	TRBJ2-3	.	CASSPLGGARADTQYF	TGTGCCAGCTCACCCCTGGGGGGGGCCCGAGCAGATACGCAGTATTTT
TRBV28	18	.	TRBJ1-2	.	CASTLWEQRSDSNYGYTF	TGTGCCAGCACATTATGGGAACAGAGATCGGACAGTAACTATGGCTACACCTTC
TRBV5-6	16	.	TRBJ2-3	few	CASSLGGASLTDTQYF	TGTGCCAGCAGCTTGGGGGGCGCGAGCCTAACAGATACGCAGTATTTT